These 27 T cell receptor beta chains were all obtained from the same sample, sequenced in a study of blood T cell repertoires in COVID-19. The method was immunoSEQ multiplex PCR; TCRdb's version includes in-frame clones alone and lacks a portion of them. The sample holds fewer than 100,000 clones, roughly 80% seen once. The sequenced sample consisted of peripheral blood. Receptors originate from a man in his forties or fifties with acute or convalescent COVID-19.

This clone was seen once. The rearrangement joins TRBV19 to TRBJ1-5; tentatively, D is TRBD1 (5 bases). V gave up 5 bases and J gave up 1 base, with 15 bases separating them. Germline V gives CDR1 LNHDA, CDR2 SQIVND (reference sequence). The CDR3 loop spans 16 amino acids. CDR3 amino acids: CASSPFRARSNQPQHF. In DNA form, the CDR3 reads TGTGCCAGTAGTCCTTTCAGGGCGCGGAGCAATCAGCCCCAGCATTTT.

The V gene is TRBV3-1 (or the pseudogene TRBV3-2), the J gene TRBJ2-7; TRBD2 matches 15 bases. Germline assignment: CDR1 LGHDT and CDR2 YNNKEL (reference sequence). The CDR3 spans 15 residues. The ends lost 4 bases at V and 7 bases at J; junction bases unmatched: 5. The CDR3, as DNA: TGTGCCAGCAGCCCGAACGGGACTAGCGGGAGGGAGCAGTACTTC. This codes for CASSPNGTSGREQYF.

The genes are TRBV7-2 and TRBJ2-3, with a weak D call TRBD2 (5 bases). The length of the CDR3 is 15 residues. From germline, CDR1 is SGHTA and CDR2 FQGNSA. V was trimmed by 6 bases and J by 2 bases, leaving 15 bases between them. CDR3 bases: TGTGCCAGCAGTCCCCGGACTGGCTACACAGATACGCAGTATTTT. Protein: CASSPRTGYTDTQYF.

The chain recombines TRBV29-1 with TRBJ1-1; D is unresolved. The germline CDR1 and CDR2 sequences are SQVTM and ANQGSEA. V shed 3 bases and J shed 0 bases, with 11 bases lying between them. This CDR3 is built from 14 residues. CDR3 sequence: CSVEGRFMNTEAFF. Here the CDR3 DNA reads TGCAGCGTTGAGGGCAGGTTTATGAACACTGAAGCTTTCTTT. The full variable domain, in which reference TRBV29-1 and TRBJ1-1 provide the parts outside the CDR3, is SAVISQKPSRDICQRGTSLTIQCQVDSQVTMMFWYRQQPGQSLTLIATANQGSEATYESGFVIDKFPISRPNLTFSTLTVSNMSPEDSSIYLCSVEGRFMNTEAFFGQGTRLTVV.

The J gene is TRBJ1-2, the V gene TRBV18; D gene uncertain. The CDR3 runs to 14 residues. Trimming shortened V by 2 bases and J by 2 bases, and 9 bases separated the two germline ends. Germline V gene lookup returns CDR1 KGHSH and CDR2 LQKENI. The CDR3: CASSPSGNNYGYTF. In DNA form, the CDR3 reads TGTGCCAGCTCACCATCCGGGAACAACTATGGCTACACCTTC.

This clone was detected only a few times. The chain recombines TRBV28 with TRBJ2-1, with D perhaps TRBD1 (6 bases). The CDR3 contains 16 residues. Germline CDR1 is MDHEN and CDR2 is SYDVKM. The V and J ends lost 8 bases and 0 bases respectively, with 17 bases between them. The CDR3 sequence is CASVSYRASSYNEQFF. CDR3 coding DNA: TGTGCCAGCGTTTCCTACAGGGCGAGCTCCTACAATGAGCAGTTCTTC. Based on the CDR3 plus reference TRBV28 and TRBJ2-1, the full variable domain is DVKVTQSSRYLVKRTGEKVFLECVQDMDHENMFWYRQDPGLGLRLIYFSYDVKMKEKGDIPEGYSVSREKKERFSLILESASTNQTSMYLCASVSYRASSYNEQFFGPGTRLTVL.

This chain's CDR3 is CASSLGWLTGQGSYEQYF. CDR3 sequence (DNA): TGCGCCAGCAGCTTGGGTTGGCTAACGGGACAGGGGTCTTACGAGCAGTACTTC. The chain uses TRBV5-1 and TRBJ2-7; 10 bases map to TRBD1. Trimming took 0 bases from V and 4 from J; bases not matched to a gene: 13. This CDR3 contains 18 residues. Per the germline V gene, CDR1 is SGHRS and CDR2 is YFSETQ.

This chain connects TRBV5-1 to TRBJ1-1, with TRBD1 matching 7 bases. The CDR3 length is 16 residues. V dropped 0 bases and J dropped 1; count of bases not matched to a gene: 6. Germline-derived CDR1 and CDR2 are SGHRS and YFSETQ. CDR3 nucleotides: TGCGCCAGCAGCTTGGAAGGGGGCAGGACGAACACTGAAGCTTTCTTT. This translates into CASSLEGGRTNTEAFF. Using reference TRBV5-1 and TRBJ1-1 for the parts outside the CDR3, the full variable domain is KAGVTQTPRYLIKTRGQQVTLSCSPISGHRSVSWYQQTPGQGLQFLFEYFSETQRNKGNFPGRFSGRQFSNSRSEMNVSTLELGDSALYLCASSLEGGRTNTEAFFGQGTRLTVV.

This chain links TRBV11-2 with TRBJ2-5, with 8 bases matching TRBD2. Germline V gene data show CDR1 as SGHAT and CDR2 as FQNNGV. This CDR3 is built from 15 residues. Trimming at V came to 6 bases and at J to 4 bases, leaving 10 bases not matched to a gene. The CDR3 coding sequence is TGTGCCAGCAGATCCGGACTAGCCACCTTAGAGACCCAGTACTTC. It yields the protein CASRSGLATLETQYF.

In DNA, the CDR3 is TGTGCCAGCTCACCATCAGGGTCCAACTATGGCTACACCTTC. It is translated as CASSPSGSNYGYTF. The V gene is TRBV18, the J gene TRBJ1-2; the D gene is possibly TRBD1 (5 bases). V was trimmed by 2 bases and J by 2 bases, leaving 9 bases between them. The CDR3 contains 14 residues. Germline V gene data show CDR1 as KGHSH and CDR2 as LQKENI.

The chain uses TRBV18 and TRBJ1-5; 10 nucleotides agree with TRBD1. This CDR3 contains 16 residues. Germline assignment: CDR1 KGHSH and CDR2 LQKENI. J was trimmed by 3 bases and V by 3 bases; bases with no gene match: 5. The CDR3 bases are TGTGCCAGCTCACCTCCGGGACAGGGGCCCAATCAGCCCCAGCATTTT. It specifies CASSPPGQGPNQPQHF.

CDR3 bases: TGCGCCAGCAGTTTGAGGGGGAATGAGCAGTTCTTC. The encoded protein is CASSLRGNEQFF. This chain links TRBV10-1 with TRBJ2-1, with D maybe TRBD1 (6 bases). The germline CDR1 and CDR2 sequences are WNHNN and SYGVQD (reference sequence). The CDR3 loop spans 12 amino acids. Trimming left V 5 bases short and J 7 bases short, with 9 bases between.

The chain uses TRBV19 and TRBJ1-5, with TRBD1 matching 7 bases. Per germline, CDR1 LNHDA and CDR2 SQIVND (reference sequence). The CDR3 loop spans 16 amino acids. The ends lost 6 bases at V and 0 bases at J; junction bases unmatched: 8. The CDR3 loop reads CASSTWTGNSNQPQHF. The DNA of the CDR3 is TGTGCCAGTAGCACTTGGACAGGCAATAGCAATCAGCCCCAGCATTTT.

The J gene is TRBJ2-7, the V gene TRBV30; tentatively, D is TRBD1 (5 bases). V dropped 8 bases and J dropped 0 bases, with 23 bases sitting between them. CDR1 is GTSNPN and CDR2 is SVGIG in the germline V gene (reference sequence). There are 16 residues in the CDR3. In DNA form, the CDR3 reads TGTGCCCACAGCCCCCTCCTGGACAACTTCTCCTACGAGCAGTACTTC. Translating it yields CAHSPLLDNFSYEQYF.

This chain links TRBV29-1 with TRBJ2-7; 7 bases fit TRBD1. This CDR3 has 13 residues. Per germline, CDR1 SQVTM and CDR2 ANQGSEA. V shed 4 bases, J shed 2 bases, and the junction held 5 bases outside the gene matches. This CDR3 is CSVVATGTYEQYF. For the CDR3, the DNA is TGCAGCGTTGTTGCGACAGGGACCTACGAGCAGTACTTC.

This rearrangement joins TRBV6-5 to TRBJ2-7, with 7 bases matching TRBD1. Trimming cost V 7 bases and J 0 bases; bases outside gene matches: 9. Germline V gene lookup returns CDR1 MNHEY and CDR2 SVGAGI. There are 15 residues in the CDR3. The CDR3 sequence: CASTPRQGSSYEQYF. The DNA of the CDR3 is TGTGCCAGCACCCCAAGACAGGGTAGCTCCTACGAGCAGTACTTC.

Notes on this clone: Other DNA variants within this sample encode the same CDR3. Written as DNA, the CDR3 is TGTGCCAGCAGCCAAGATCGGCTAGCGGGCCTCCTAGGGACCGGGGAGCTGTTTTTT. Its translation is CASSQDRLAGLLGTGELFF. The rearrangement joins TRBV14 to TRBJ2-2; TRBD2 matches at 8 bases. The CDR3 covers 19 residues. CDR1 is SGHDN, CDR2 FVKESK, per germline. Losses at the gene ends were 0 bases for V and 5 bases for J; bases not matched to a gene: 14. Based on the CDR3 plus reference TRBV14 and TRBJ2-2, the full variable domain is EAGVTQFPSHSVIEKGQTVTLRCDPISGHDNLYWYRRVMGKEIKFLLHFVKESKQDESGMPNNRFLAERTGGTYSTLKVQPAELEDSGVYFCASSQDRLAGLLGTGELFFGEGSRLTVL.

CDR3 nucleotides: TGCGCCAGCAGCCCCCGGGGGGACCGAGAGACCCAGTACTTC. It specifies CASSPRGDRETQYF. The chain uses TRBV5-1 and TRBJ2-5; TRBD2 matches at 7 bases. Germline V CDR1 and CDR2: SGHRS, YFSETQ. Germline trimming cut 4 bases from V and 4 bases from J; bases unmatched to any gene: 7. CDR3 length: 14 residues.

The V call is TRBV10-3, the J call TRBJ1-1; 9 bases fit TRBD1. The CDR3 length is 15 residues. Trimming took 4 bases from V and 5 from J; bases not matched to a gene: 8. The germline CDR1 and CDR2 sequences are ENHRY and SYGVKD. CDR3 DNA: TGTGCCATCAGTGGACCGGGACAGGGAAGTACTGAAGCTTTCTTT. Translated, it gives CAISGPGQGSTEAFF.

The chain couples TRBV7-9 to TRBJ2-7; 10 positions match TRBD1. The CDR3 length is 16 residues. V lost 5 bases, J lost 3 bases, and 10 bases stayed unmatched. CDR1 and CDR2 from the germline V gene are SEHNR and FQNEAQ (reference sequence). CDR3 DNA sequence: TGTGCCAGCAGCCGCTGGGCAGGGACAGGGGACTACGAGCAGTACTTC. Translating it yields CASSRWAGTGDYEQYF.

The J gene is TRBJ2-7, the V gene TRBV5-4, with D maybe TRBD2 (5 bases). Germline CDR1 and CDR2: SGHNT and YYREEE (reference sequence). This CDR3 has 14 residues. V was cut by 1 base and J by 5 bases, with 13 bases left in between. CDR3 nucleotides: TGTGCCAGCAGCTTGTTAGGAGGTGGCCACGAGCAGTACTTC. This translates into CASSLLGGGHEQYF.

The CDR3 loop is CASSLDGGPNNEQFF. CDR3 DNA: TGCGCCAGCAGCTTGGACGGGGGACCCAACAATGAGCAGTTCTTC. The chain couples TRBV5-1 to TRBJ2-1; tentatively, D is TRBD2 (6 bases). The germline V gene encodes CDR1 SGHRS and CDR2 YFSETQ. The V end was cut by 0 bases, the J end by 5 bases, with 12 bases between. The CDR3 has 15 amino acids.

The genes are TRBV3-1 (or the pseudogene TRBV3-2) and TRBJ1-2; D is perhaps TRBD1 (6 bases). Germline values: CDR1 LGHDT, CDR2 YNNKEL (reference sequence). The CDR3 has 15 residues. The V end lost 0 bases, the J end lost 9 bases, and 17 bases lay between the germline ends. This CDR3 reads CASSQDSYYRVRYTF. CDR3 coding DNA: TGTGCCAGCAGCCAAGATTCGTATTACAGGGTACGCTACACCTTC.

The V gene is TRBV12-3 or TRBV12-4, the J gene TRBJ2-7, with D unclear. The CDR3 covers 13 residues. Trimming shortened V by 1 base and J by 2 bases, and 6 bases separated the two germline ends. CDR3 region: CASSLGPPYEQYF. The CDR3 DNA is TGTGCCAGCAGTTTAGGGCCACCCTACGAGCAGTACTTC.

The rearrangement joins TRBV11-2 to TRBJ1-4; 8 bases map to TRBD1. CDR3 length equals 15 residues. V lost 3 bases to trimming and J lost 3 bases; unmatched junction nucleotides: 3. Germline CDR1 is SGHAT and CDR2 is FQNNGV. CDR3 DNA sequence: TGTGCCAGCAGCTTTCAGGGGGCTTCTAATGAAAAACTGTTTTTT. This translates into CASSFQGASNEKLFF.

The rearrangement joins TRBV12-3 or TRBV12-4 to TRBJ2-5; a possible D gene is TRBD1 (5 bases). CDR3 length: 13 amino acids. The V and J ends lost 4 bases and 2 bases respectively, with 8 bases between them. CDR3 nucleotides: TGTGCCAGCAGTTCGGACAAACAAGAGACCCAGTACTTC. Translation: CASSSDKQETQYF.

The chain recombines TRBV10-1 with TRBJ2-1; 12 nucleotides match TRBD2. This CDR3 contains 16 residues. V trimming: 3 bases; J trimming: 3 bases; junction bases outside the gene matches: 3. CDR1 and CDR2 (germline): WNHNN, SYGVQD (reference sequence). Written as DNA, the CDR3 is TGCGCCAGCAGTGAAACTAGCGGGGGGCTCTACAATGAGCAGTTCTTC. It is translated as CASSETSGGLYNEQFF.